Listed below are T cell receptor beta chains from one sample, sequenced in a study of beta chain features in type 1 diabetes. The assay was immunoSEQ multiplex PCR, and TCRdb's table has in-frame clones only and misses some. This table has about 300,000 clones, about 8.5% appearing once. Sequencing was carried out using central memory CD4+ T cells from blood. The receptors were gathered from a woman under 30 in good health. CDR3s include the opening cysteine and the closing phenylalanine or tryptophan. Fields, in order: V gene, D gene, clone size, J gene, CDR3 DNA, CDR3 protein. A D gene is named only where the DNA matches it firmly. Clone size appears in some rows only: once, few, many, or a class for an expanded clone.

V gene: TRBV23-1; D gene: TRBD1; clone size: many; J gene: TRBJ2-6; CDR3 DNA: TGCGCCAGCAGTCAACTCCGGACAGGGTCTGGGGCCAACGTCCTGACTTTC; CDR3 protein: CASSQLRTGSGANVLTF
V gene: TRBV2; D gene: NA; clone size: NA; J gene: TRBJ2-7; CDR3 DNA: TGTGCCAGCAGAGGGAGTTCGATTATGACCTACGAGCAGTACTTC; CDR3 protein: CASRGSSIMTYEQYF
V gene: TRBV18; D gene: NA; clone size: NA; J gene: TRBJ1-1; CDR3 DNA: TGTGCCAGCTCCCCTTGGGGGAGGAACACTGAAGCTTTCTTT; CDR3 protein: CASSPWGRNTEAFF
V gene: TRBV7-9; D gene: NA; clone size: few; J gene: TRBJ1-3; CDR3 DNA: TGCGCCAGCAGCCAAGTCCCAGGGTCAGGAAACACCATATATTTT; CDR3 protein: CASSQVPGSGNTIYF
V gene: TRBV28; D gene: NA; clone size: few; J gene: TRBJ1-3; CDR3 DNA: TGTGCCACAAACTCTGGGGGGACTGGAAACACCATATATTTT; CDR3 protein: CATNSGGTGNTIYF
V gene: TRBV2; D gene: NA; clone size: few; J gene: TRBJ1-5; CDR3 DNA: TGTGCCAGCGTAAGTTATAGCAATCAGCCCCAGCATTTT; CDR3 protein: CASVSYSNQPQHF
V gene: TRBV19; D gene: NA; clone size: NA; J gene: TRBJ2-7; CDR3 DNA: TGTGCCAGTAGTATCACTGCACACTACGAGCAGTACTTC; CDR3 protein: CASSITAHYEQYF
V gene: TRBV7-2; D gene: TRBD1; clone size: once; J gene: TRBJ1-4; CDR3 DNA: TGTGCCAGCAGCCCGACAGGGGGATATGAAAAACTGTTTTTT; CDR3 protein: CASSPTGGYEKLFF
V gene: TRBV7-7; D gene: TRBD2; clone size: many; J gene: TRBJ2-5; CDR3 DNA: TGTGCTAGCAGCTTAGAGGCTAGCGGGATCCAAGAGACCCAGTACTTC; CDR3 protein: CASSLEASGIQETQYF
V gene: TRBV4-3; D gene: TRBD1; clone size: NA; J gene: TRBJ2-1; CDR3 DNA: TGCGCCAGCAGATACGGGACAGTTAACAATGAGCAGTTCTTC; CDR3 protein: CASRYGTVNNEQFF
V gene: TRBV9; D gene: NA; clone size: few; J gene: TRBJ2-3; CDR3 DNA: TGTGCCAGCAACCAGGACAAGGGCGCAGATACGCAGTATTTT; CDR3 protein: CASNQDKGADTQYF
V gene: TRBV7-2; D gene: NA; clone size: NA; J gene: TRBJ2-1; CDR3 DNA: TGTGCCAGCAGCTTAGGCTTGACTGAGCAGTTCTTC; CDR3 protein: CASSLGLTEQFF
V gene: TRBV18; D gene: NA; clone size: NA; J gene: TRBJ2-1; CDR3 DNA: TGTGCCAGCTCACCACCAAGGGCCCAAGTCCAAACAGAGCAGTTCTTC; CDR3 protein: CASSPPRAQVQTEQFF
V gene: TRBV7-8; D gene: NA; clone size: many; J gene: TRBJ1-2; CDR3 DNA: TGTGCCAGCAGCCAGGTTTTTTCTGGGGGCTACACCTTC; CDR3 protein: CASSQVFSGGYTF
V gene: TRBV7-2; D gene: NA; clone size: NA; J gene: TRBJ1-3; CDR3 DNA: TGTGCCAGCAGCTTAGTGGGGACACAGGCTGGAAACACCATATATTTT; CDR3 protein: CASSLVGTQAGNTIYF
V gene: TRBV7-2; D gene: NA; clone size: many; J gene: TRBJ2-2; CDR3 DNA: TGTGCCAGCAGCTTAGTACTGCGCACCGGGGAGCTGTTTTTT; CDR3 protein: CASSLVLRTGELFF
V gene: TRBV5-4; D gene: TRBD2; clone size: many; J gene: TRBJ2-5; CDR3 DNA: TGTGCCAGCAGCCCCACTAGCGGGCACGAGACCCAGTACTTC; CDR3 protein: CASSPTSGHETQYF
V gene: TRBV5-1; D gene: NA; clone size: NA; J gene: TRBJ2-1; CDR3 DNA: TGCGCCAGCAGCTCCCTGGGCTTCTCCTACAATGAGCAGTTCTTC; CDR3 protein: CASSSLGFSYNEQFF
V gene: TRBV14; D gene: NA; clone size: NA; J gene: TRBJ2-3; CDR3 DNA: TGTGCCAGCAGCCAAGATAGCGCTTATGGGATGGAGACGCAGTATTTT; CDR3 protein: CASSQDSAYGMETQYF
V gene: TRBV4-3; D gene: NA; clone size: few; J gene: TRBJ2-3; CDR3 DNA: TGCGCCAGCAGCCAAGATCCCAAGGCAGATACGCAGTATTTT; CDR3 protein: CASSQDPKADTQYF
V gene: TRBV11-3; D gene: NA; clone size: few; J gene: TRBJ1-1; CDR3 DNA: TGTGCCAGCAGCTTTGGGGGGAGAGGAGCTTTCTTT; CDR3 protein: CASSFGGRGAFF
V gene: TRBV6-6; D gene: TRBD2; clone size: NA; J gene: TRBJ2-5; CDR3 DNA: TGTGCCAGCAAACTAGCGGGACGGGAGACCCAGTACTTC; CDR3 protein: CASKLAGRETQYF
V gene: TRBV29-1; D gene: TRBD1; clone size: few; J gene: TRBJ1-4; CDR3 DNA: TGCAGCGTTGGGTACAGGGGCGTAGTTGAAAAACTGTTTTTT; CDR3 protein: CSVGYRGVVEKLFF
V gene: TRBV28; D gene: NA; clone size: few; J gene: TRBJ2-2; CDR3 DNA: TGTGCCAGCAGTTTTCTCACAGGGAAAGGCGGGGAGCTGTTTTTT; CDR3 protein: CASSFLTGKGGELFF
V gene: TRBV27; D gene: NA; clone size: NA; J gene: TRBJ2-6; CDR3 DNA: TGTGCCAGCAGCTTCCATTCTGGGGCCAACGTCCTGACTTTC; CDR3 protein: CASSFHSGANVLTF
V gene: TRBV19; D gene: NA; clone size: NA; J gene: TRBJ1-5; CDR3 DNA: TGTGCCAGTAGGCTAGACTCCGGGTGGGGTCAGCCCCAGCATTTT; CDR3 protein: CASRLDSGWGQPQHF
V gene: TRBV29-1; D gene: NA; clone size: many; J gene: TRBJ1-2; CDR3 DNA: TGCAGCGTTGTCGCCCAGGATCATGGCTACACCTTC; CDR3 protein: CSVVAQDHGYTF
V gene: TRBV7-3; D gene: TRBD1; clone size: few; J gene: TRBJ1-5; CDR3 DNA: TGTGCCAGCAGCACCAGGCCGGGACAGAATCAGCCCCAGCATTTT; CDR3 protein: CASSTRPGQNQPQHF
V gene: TRBV12-1; D gene: NA; clone size: many; J gene: TRBJ2-1; CDR3 DNA: TGTGCCAGCAGCTTTACGGCTAGCGGGGGGCCAGAGCAGTTCTTC; CDR3 protein: CASSFTASGGPEQFF
V gene: TRBV2; D gene: NA; clone size: NA; J gene: TRBJ2-2; CDR3 DNA: TGTGCCAGCACGGGACCCAGCGCGAACACCGGGGAGCTGTTTTTT; CDR3 protein: CASTGPSANTGELFF
V gene: TRBV7-2; D gene: NA; clone size: NA; J gene: TRBJ2-7; CDR3 DNA: TGTGCCAGCAGCCTGATCCGGGACGAGCAGTACTTC; CDR3 protein: CASSLIRDEQYF
V gene: TRBV4-1; D gene: NA; clone size: NA; J gene: TRBJ1-2; CDR3 DNA: TGCGCCAGCAGCCACTGGGGGAACTATGGCTACACCTTC; CDR3 protein: CASSHWGNYGYTF
V gene: TRBV5-1; D gene: NA; clone size: many; J gene: TRBJ2-3; CDR3 DNA: TGCGCCAGCAGCGTACCAGGAAGCACAGATACGCAGTATTTT; CDR3 protein: CASSVPGSTDTQYF
V gene: TRBV7-2; D gene: TRBD1; clone size: NA; J gene: TRBJ2-2; CDR3 DNA: TGTGCCAGCAGCTGGGACAGGGAGACCGGGGAGCTGTTTTTT; CDR3 protein: CASSWDRETGELFF
V gene: TRBV14; D gene: TRBD1; clone size: few; J gene: TRBJ1-2; CDR3 DNA: TGTGCCAGCAGCGGACAGGTCCTCTATCCGGGGGGCTACACCTTC; CDR3 protein: CASSGQVLYPGGYTF
V gene: TRBV21-1; D gene: NA; clone size: many; J gene: TRBJ2-5; CDR3 DNA: TGTGCCAGCAGCACTAGCGGGAGGGATGAGGAGACCCAGTACTTC; CDR3 protein: CASSTSGRDEETQYF
V gene: TRBV2; D gene: NA; clone size: few; J gene: TRBJ2-1; CDR3 DNA: TGTGCCAGCAGTGAGAGGGGCGCGGAGTCCTACAATGAGCAGTTCTTC; CDR3 protein: CASSERGAESYNEQFF
V gene: TRBV7-2; D gene: TRBD2; clone size: few; J gene: TRBJ2-3; CDR3 DNA: TGTGCCAGCACGACTCGATGGACTAGCGGGGATACTACGCAGTATTTT; CDR3 protein: CASTTRWTSGDTTQYF
V gene: TRBV11-3; D gene: NA; clone size: NA; J gene: TRBJ1-2; CDR3 DNA: TGTGCCAGCACTTCCCTTCGGGGGAGAAGCCATGGCTACACCTTC; CDR3 protein: CASTSLRGRSHGYTF
V gene: TRBV5-1; D gene: NA; clone size: many; J gene: TRBJ2-1; CDR3 DNA: TGCGCCAGCAGCTTGGTTAGCCGGGGGTACAATGAGCAGTTCTTC; CDR3 protein: CASSLVSRGYNEQFF
V gene: TRBV4-1; D gene: NA; clone size: few; J gene: TRBJ1-1; CDR3 DNA: TGCGCCAGCAGCCAAGACCCTTACACTGAAGCTTTCTTT; CDR3 protein: CASSQDPYTEAFF
V gene: TRBV5-4; D gene: TRBD2; clone size: NA; J gene: TRBJ2-1; CDR3 DNA: TGTGCCAGCAGTCCCAGGGGGACTAGCGGGGGAGTTGAGCAGTTCTTC; CDR3 protein: CASSPRGTSGGVEQFF
V gene: TRBV30; D gene: NA; clone size: few; J gene: TRBJ2-1; CDR3 DNA: TGTGCCTGGAGTAGACAGTCCACCTACAATGAGCAGTTCTTC; CDR3 protein: CAWSRQSTYNEQFF
V gene: TRBV6-1; D gene: TRBD1; clone size: NA; J gene: TRBJ1-2; CDR3 DNA: TGTGCCAGCAGTCCTCAAATGGGACAGAAATATGGCTACACCTTC; CDR3 protein: CASSPQMGQKYGYTF
V gene: TRBV28; D gene: TRBD1; clone size: NA; J gene: TRBJ1-1; CDR3 DNA: TGTGCCAGCAAATTGACAGGGGTAGCGGACACTGAAGCTTTCTTT; CDR3 protein: CASKLTGVADTEAFF
V gene: TRBV7-2; D gene: NA; clone size: few; J gene: TRBJ2-1; CDR3 DNA: TGTGCCAGCAGCTTGGTTGGCAGCGTATACAATGAGCAGTTCTTC; CDR3 protein: CASSLVGSVYNEQFF
V gene: TRBV18; D gene: TRBD1; clone size: few; J gene: TRBJ2-5; CDR3 DNA: TGTGCCAGCTCACCCGGGACAGGAATAGAGACCCAGTACTTC; CDR3 protein: CASSPGTGIETQYF
V gene: TRBV11-2; D gene: NA; clone size: NA; J gene: TRBJ2-2; CDR3 DNA: TGTGCCAGCACAATAGAATACAGGGCCGGGGAGCTGTTTTTT; CDR3 protein: CASTIEYRAGELFF
V gene: TRBV4-2; D gene: NA; clone size: few; J gene: TRBJ1-2; CDR3 DNA: TGTGCCAGCAGCCAAGATCTGTCATCTCAGGGCTACACCTTC; CDR3 protein: CASSQDLSSQGYTF
V gene: TRBV6-5; D gene: NA; clone size: few; J gene: TRBJ2-7; CDR3 DNA: TGTGCCAGCAGTTCCGGATTTGGCAACGAGCAGTACTTC; CDR3 protein: CASSSGFGNEQYF